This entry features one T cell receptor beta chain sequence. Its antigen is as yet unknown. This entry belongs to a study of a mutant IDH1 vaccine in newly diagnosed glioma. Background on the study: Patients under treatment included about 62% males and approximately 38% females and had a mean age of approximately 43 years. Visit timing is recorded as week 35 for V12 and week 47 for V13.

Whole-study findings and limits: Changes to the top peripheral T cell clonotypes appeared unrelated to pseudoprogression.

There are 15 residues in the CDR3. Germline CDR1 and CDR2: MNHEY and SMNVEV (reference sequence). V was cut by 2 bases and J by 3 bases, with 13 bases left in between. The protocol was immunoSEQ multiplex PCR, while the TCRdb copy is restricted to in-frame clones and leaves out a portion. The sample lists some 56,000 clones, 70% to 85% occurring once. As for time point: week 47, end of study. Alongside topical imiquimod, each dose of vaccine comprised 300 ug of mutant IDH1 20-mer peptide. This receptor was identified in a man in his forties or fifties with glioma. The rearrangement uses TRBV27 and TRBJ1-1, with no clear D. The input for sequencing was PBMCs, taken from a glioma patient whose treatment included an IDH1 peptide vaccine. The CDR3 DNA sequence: TGTGCCAGCAGTTTAAGTGAGGACCTACACACTGAAGCTTTCTTT. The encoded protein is CASSLSEDLHTEAFF.